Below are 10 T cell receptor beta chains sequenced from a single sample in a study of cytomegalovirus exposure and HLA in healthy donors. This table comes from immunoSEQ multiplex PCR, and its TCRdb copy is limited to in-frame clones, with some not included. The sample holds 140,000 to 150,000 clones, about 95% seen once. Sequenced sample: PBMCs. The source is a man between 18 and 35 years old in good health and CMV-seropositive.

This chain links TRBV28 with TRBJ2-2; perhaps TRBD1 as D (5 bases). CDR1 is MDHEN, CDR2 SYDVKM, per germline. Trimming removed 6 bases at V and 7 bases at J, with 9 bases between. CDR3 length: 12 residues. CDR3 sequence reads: CASRDINGELFF. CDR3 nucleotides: TGTGCCAGCAGGGACATTAACGGGGAGCTGTTTTTT.

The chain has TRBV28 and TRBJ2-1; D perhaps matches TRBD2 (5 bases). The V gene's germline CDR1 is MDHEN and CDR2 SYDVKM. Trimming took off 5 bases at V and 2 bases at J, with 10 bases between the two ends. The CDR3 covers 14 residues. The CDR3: CASSPDLTYNEQFF. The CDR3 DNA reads TGTGCCAGCAGTCCGGACTTGACCTACAATGAGCAGTTCTTC.

The CDR3 here is CAWRRQSSYEQYF. For the CDR3, the DNA is TGTGCCTGGAGACGACAGAGCTCCTACGAGCAGTACTTC. The chain has TRBV30 and TRBJ2-7, with a weak D call TRBD1 (5 bases). CDR3 size: 13 residues. The germline gives CDR1 GTSNPN, CDR2 SVGIG (reference sequence). Trimming took off 3 bases at V and 0 bases at J, with 9 bases between the two ends.

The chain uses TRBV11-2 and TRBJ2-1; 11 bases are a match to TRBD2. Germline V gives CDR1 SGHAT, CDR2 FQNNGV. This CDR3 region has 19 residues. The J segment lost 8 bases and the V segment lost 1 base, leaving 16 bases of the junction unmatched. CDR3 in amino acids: CASSLVYGSGRVPGYEQFF. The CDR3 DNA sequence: TGTGCCAGCAGCTTAGTGTACGGTAGCGGGAGGGTTCCCGGGTATGAGCAGTTCTTC.

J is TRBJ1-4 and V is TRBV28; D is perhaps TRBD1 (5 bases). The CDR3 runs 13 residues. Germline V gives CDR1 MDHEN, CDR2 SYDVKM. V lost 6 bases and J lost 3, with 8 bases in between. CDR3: CASRGQANEKLFF. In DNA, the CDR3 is TGTGCCAGCAGGGGGCAAGCTAATGAAAAACTGTTTTTT.

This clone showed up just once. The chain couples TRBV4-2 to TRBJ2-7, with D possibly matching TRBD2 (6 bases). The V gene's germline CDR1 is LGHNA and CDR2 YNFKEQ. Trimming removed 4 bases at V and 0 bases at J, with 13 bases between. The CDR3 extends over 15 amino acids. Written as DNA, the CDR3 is TGTGCCAGCAGCCGACAAAGCGGGCCCTCCTACGAGCAGTACTTC. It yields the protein CASSRQSGPSYEQYF.

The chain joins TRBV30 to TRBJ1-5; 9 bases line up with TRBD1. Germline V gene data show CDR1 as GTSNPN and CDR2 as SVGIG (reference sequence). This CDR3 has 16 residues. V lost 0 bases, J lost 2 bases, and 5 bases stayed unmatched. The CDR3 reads CAWSVGTGGGNQPQHF. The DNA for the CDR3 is TGTGCCTGGAGTGTGGGAACAGGGGGCGGCAATCAGCCCCAGCATTTT.

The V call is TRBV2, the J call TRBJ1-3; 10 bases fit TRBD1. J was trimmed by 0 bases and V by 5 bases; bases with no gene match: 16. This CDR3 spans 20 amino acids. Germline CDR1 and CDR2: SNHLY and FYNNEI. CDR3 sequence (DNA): TGTGCCAGCAGTCCCAGGCCGGGACAGGGGCACTATTCCTCTGGAAACACCATATATTTT. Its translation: CASSPRPGQGHYSSGNTIYF. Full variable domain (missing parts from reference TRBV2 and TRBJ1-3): EPEVTQTPSHQVTQMGQEVILRCVPISNHLYFYWYRQILGQKVEFLVSFYNNEISEKSEIFDDQFSVERPDGSNFTLKIRSTKLEDSAMYFCASSPRPGQGHYSSGNTIYFGEGSWLTVV.

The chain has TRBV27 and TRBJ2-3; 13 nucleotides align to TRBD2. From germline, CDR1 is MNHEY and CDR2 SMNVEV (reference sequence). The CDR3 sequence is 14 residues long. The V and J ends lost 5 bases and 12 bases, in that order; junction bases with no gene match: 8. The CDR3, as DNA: TGTGCCAGCAGTCCGGGGACTAGCGGGACCAGTCAGTATTTT. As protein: CASSPGTSGTSQYF.

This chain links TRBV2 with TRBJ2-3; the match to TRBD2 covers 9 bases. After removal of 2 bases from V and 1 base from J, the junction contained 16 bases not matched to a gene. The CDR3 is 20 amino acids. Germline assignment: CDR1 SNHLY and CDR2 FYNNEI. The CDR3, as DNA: TGTGCCAGCAGTGAACTTTCCGTCGTAGCGGGAGTTTTTGGCACAGATACGCAGTATTTT. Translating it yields CASSELSVVAGVFGTDTQYF.